Detailed here is one T cell receptor (beta chain). Its antigen is currently unknown. This CDR3 is 17 amino acids long. The trim removed 6 bases at V and 2 bases at J, leaving 14 bases unmatched. Germline assignment: CDR1 MNHEY and CDR2 SVGAGI. This entry comes from a study of T cell repertoires in cytomegalovirus infection. Study background: Shared public TCR beta signatures pointed to both CMV infection and a matching HLA type.

Study conclusions and caveats: Dominant in the ex vivo response were TCR beta clonotypes restricted by HLA-C and specific for CMV. Carriers of CMV plus the relevant HLA were identified by cumulative public TCR beta family frequency.

TCRdb used MiXCR to reprocess the reads, holding one entry per CDR3 protein. The sample lists a few hundred thousand distinct CDR3 sequences; about 15% were seen once. The chain uses TRBV6-5 and TRBJ2-3, with 7 bases aligning to TRBD2. This sequence originates from a human donor in good health (CMV status not recorded). Some clones in this sample may be carry-over from other donors' samples. The sample consisted of CD8+ T cells from PBMCs. This chain's CDR3 is CASSPIIPGLSTDTQYF. The CDR3 DNA is TGTGCCAGCAGCCCCATAATACCGGGACTATCCACAGATACGCAGTATTTT.